The source of this TCR beta chain is a study of beta chain features in type 1 diabetes (dated by TCRdb to the late 2010s). With regard to the full study: Patients and healthy donors did not differ in mean age, gender distribution, total cell number or subset yield. Regulatory and stem cell-like memory subsets were obtained from only 8 patients and roughly 8 healthy donors, while naive and central memory subsets were obtained from all 30 or so donors. The study compared the TCRB repertoires of sorted circulating CD4+ T cell subsets in recently diagnosed type 1 diabetes patients with those in matched healthy donors. A total of some 100,000,000 sorted cells were examined across all samples, and the number of cells per subset was strongly correlated with RNA yield. Overall results and qualifications from the work: In all four CD4+ subsets, TCRB CDR3 length was moderately but significantly shorter in type 1 diabetes patients. PCR may preferentially amplify shorter templates, but because patient and control samples were amplified and corrected together, any resulting skew would affect both groups equally. Sequencing cDNA rather than genomic DNA could over-represent highly expressing activated cells, although activation and CD3 levels did not differ between groups. Patients with type 1 diabetes made fewer insertions and deleted more nucleotides at VDJ recombination sites, implying thymic rearrangement abnormalities. HLA sub-analyses involved small numbers of individuals, so any influence of HLA type on TCRB rearrangement remained unresolved. The naive, central memory and regulatory TCRB repertoires appeared to resemble one another more closely among patients than among healthy donors.

The High Capacity cDNA Reverse Transcription Kit was used to reverse transcribe all of the isolated RNA, meaning that expressed TCRB transcripts were what got sequenced. Naive, central memory and regulatory T cell samples underwent deep immunoSEQ sequencing, averaging around 4 million total reads per sample. Sorted cells were lysed in RLT buffer and RNA was extracted with DNase-treated RNeasy Micro or Mini kits, depending on cell number. To prevent cross-contamination, each cell subset was processed individually, whereas patient and healthy donor samples were processed jointly. TCRB sequences were amplified from cDNA with the immunoSEQ multiplex PCR, producing 87-bp fragments spanning the CDR3 region. The amplicons were sequenced using the Illumina HiSeq platform. On the study's bioinformatics: Synthetic template baselines were used to correct PCR bias computationally, reads within Hamming distance 2 were collapsed, and singletons that could not be merged were discarded. By aligning reads against IMGT, V, D and J genes, CDR3 length, and insertions or deletions at six rearrangement sites were assigned. Within each subset, clonotype counts were normalized to the number of sorted cells before true diversity and Gini coefficients were calculated with the tcR R package. The overlap coefficient, calculated on TCRB nucleotide sequences, was used to measure repertoire sharing. As a proxy for the pre-selection repertoire, out-of-frame TCRB sequences from naive cells were analyzed. Drawn from immuneACCESS, this table holds only the in-frame rearrangements with V and J called that TCRdb kept. Clones are partly lost; checked studies trace under half to an unresolved V gene and leave the rest unexplained. V and J calls and clone size are those listed in that table; D and trimming were worked out from the DNA. This sample is represented by about 410,000 clones; roughly 14% of them were singletons. The top ten clones comprise roughly 0.038% of the sample.

Turning to this clone: Its target antigen remains unknown. Base qualities are not provided; no much larger clone lies one nucleotide away.

Unmatched junction bases come to 1, with V trimmed by 8 bases and J by 3 bases. Looking up the germline V gene yields CDR1 WSHSY and CDR2 SAAADI. From the cysteine through the phenylalanine, the CDR3 covers 11 amino acids. Just the 33-base CDR3 DNA is kept, in frame starting at base 1. Each donor gave one peripheral blood draw, averaging about 120 mL, which was collected into heparinised tubes. A BD FACSAria II was used to sort naive, central memory, regulatory and stem cell-like memory CD4+ T cells with a panel that included CD45RO, CCR7, CD25, CD127, CD95 and CD27. All sorted populations exceeded 95% purity. PBMCs were isolated right away by Lymphoprep density gradient centrifugation and were stained directly, without culture. To minimize batch effects, samples were stained and sorted in pairs, one healthy donor with one patient per experiment.

Sequenced: naive CD4+ T cells from blood. The cell subset or site label of this sample denotes: true naive CD4+ T cells. This TCR derives from a man aged 25-45 years in good health. The sequence links TRBV10-2 to TRBJ2-7, and 7 bases in between align with TRBD1. The CDR3: CASGTVYEQYF. Read as DNA, the sequence is TGCGCCAGCGGGACAGTCTACGAGCAGTACTTC.